This T cell receptor (beta chain) was captured in a study of response to subunit inactivated influenza vaccine. A single record per CDR3 protein comes from TCRdb applying MiXCR to the RT-PCR reads. The table lists fewer than 350,000 distinct CDR3 sequences, 21% of them singletons, with roughly 10% in the top ten. This clonotype was picked up a small number of times. This receptor was taken from a man between 50 and 75 years old who received an inactivated influenza vaccine. The sample here was PBMCs from blood, taken approximately 22 months after vaccination.

CDR3 sequence: CASRHPGTEAFF. CDR3 coding DNA: TGTGCCAGCAGACACCCGGGCACTGAAGCTTTCTTT. The rearrangement joins TRBV27 to TRBJ1-1; D is unresolved. Germline-derived CDR1 and CDR2 are MNHEY and SMNVEV (reference sequence). V gave up 6 bases and J gave up 4 bases, with 9 bases separating them. The CDR3 sequence is 12 residues long.